Presented here are 9 T cell receptor beta chains from one specimen sequenced in a study of cytomegalovirus exposure and HLA in healthy donors. Sequencing was performed with immunoSEQ multiplex PCR; in TCRdb, only in-frame clones are kept and a portion is missing. This table holds 250,000 to 400,000 clones, around 90% found once. The sample comprised PBMCs. These receptors were obtained from a man aged 25 to 40 in good health and CMV-seronegative.

The V gene is TRBV2, the J gene TRBJ1-5, with 7 bases identical to TRBD1. Per the germline V gene, CDR1 is SNHLY and CDR2 is FYNNEI. The CDR3 has 15 amino acids. The V segment lost 5 bases and the J segment 0 bases; nucleotides outside the gene matches: 4. The CDR3 loop reads CASSLRQGSNQPQHF. CDR3 DNA: TGTGCCAGCAGTTTGCGACAGGGTAGCAATCAGCCCCAGCATTTT.

The J gene is TRBJ2-6, the V gene TRBV2, with 8 positions matching TRBD1. Looked up from germline, CDR1 is SNHLY and CDR2 is FYNNEI. The CDR3 is made up of 13 amino acids. V shed 2 bases, J shed 15 bases, and the junction held 6 bases outside the gene matches. CDR3 coding DNA: TGTGCCAGCAGTGAACCGCAGGGACAGGACCTGACTTTC. Encoded protein: CASSEPQGQDLTF.

V is TRBV11-2 and J is TRBJ1-4; 7 bases map to TRBD1. Germline V CDR1 and CDR2: SGHAT, FQNNGV. Trimming removed 1 base from V and 8 bases from J; junction bases left unmatched: 7. This CDR3 comprises 15 residues. CDR3 residues: CASSLGQGRDEKLFF. DNA for the CDR3: TGTGCCAGCAGCTTAGGACAGGGAAGAGACGAAAAACTGTTTTTT.

This chain links TRBV7-2 with TRBJ1-2, with TRBD1 as a possible D gene (5 bases). V dropped 3 bases and J dropped 7 bases, with 15 bases sitting between them. CDR3 length equals 14 residues. CDR1 is SGHTA and CDR2 is FQGNSA in the germline V gene. The CDR3 DNA reads TGTGCCAGCAGCTTCTTGACAGAGTCTTTTGGCTACACCTTC. It translates to CASSFLTESFGYTF.

This clone showed up just once. V usage is TRBV6-6 and J usage is TRBJ1-4; 7 nucleotides line up with TRBD1. The J segment lost 5 bases and the V segment lost 6 bases, leaving 6 bases of the junction unmatched. Germline V gene data show CDR1 as MNHNY and CDR2 as SVGAGI (reference sequence). There are 14 residues in the CDR3. CDR3 coding DNA: TGTGCCAGCAGCACCGACAGGGTGAATGAAAAACTGTTTTTT. Its translation: CASSTDRVNEKLFF.

This clone was detected ten times or more. The genes are TRBV7-7 and TRBJ2-1; the match to TRBD2 covers 8 bases. Germline V gene sequence: CDR1 SSHAT, CDR2 FNYEAQ (reference sequence). This CDR3 is 13 amino acids long. With V trimmed by 5 bases and J by 10 bases, 7 bases remained unmatched. CDR3 region: CASSRTSGGEQFF. CDR3 DNA sequence: TGTGCCAGCAGCCGTACTAGCGGCGGAGAGCAGTTCTTC.

This chain links TRBV6-5 with TRBJ1-1; D perhaps matches TRBD1 (5 bases). The CDR3 totals 14 residues. Trimming stripped 8 bases from V and 3 bases from J, with 16 bases between. The germline gives CDR1 MNHEY, CDR2 SVGAGI. The CDR3 region is CASGRGGVHTEAFF. The CDR3 nucleotides are TGTGCCAGCGGAAGAGGAGGGGTCCACACTGAAGCTTTCTTT.

This chain uses TRBV5-1 with TRBJ2-2; possible D gene TRBD1, 5 bases. This CDR3 region has 16 residues. The V end lost 1 base, the J end lost 0 bases, and 10 bases lay between the germline ends. The germline V gene has CDR1 SGHRS and CDR2 YFSETQ. The CDR3 loop is CASSLRQITNTGELFF. The CDR3 bases are TGCGCCAGCAGCTTGCGACAGATTACGAACACCGGGGAGCTGTTTTTT.

This chain connects TRBV29-1 to TRBJ2-7, with a tentative D call TRBD2 (5 bases). There are 16 residues in the CDR3. Germline V lookup: CDR1 SQVTM, CDR2 ANQGSEA. Between the trimmed V and J ends, which lost 6 bases and 3 bases, there was a span of 24 bases. In DNA, the CDR3 is TGCAGCGTGGAGTTGGCAAGCGCGGGTTTCGGCTACGAGCAGTACTTC. It is translated as CSVELASAGFGYEQYF.